Listed below are T cell receptor beta chains from one sample, sequenced in a study of shared clonotypes between healthy human individuals. TCRdb keeps only in-frame clones here, not all; method: immunoSEQ multiplex PCR. The sample holds over 2 million clones; 90% to 95% are singletons and the top ten take more than 0.1%. Sequencing input: naive CD4+ T cells sorted from blood. These receptors originate from a young man in good health. Both conserved end residues are part of each CDR3. The D gene is left open where the match is weak. Some rows mark clone size as missing; the rest say once, few, many or name a class of expanded clone.

>NA|NA|TRBJ2-2|TRBV6-6
TGTGCCAGCAACGGAGGCGGCGGGGAGCTGTTTTTT
CASNGGGGELFF
>NA|NA|TRBJ1-2|TRBV2
TGTGCCAGCATTATTGGGTCCTACTATGGCTACACCTTC
CASIIGSYYGYTF
>NA|NA|TRBJ2-5|TRBV28
TGTGCCAGCAGTTCTCAGTGGGAGACCCAGTACTTC
CASSSQWETQYF
>NA|TRBD2|TRBJ2-1|TRBV10-3
TGTGCCATCAGTGAGTCAACTAGCGGGAGTTACTATGAGCAGTTCTTC
CAISESTSGSYYEQFF
>NA|TRBD1|TRBJ2-7|TRBV10-2
TGCGCCAGCAGAACCCGGGGGACAGGGTTCTACGAGCAGTACTTC
CASRTRGTGFYEQYF
>NA|TRBD1|TRBJ1-3|TRBV28
TGTGCCACTACACAGGGGGCTGGAAACACCATATATTTT
CATTQGAGNTIYF
>NA|NA|TRBJ1-5|TRBV5-1
TGCGCCAGCAGCTTGGGGGGAGGAGGCCAGCCCCAGCATTTT
CASSLGGGGQPQHF
>many|NA|TRBJ2-7|TRBV27
TGTGCCAGCAGTGTGACTGGACGGGAGCAGTACTTC
CASSVTGREQYF
>NA|NA|TRBJ1-2|TRBV18
TGTGCCAGCTCACCGTCCCGAGGGAATGGCTACACCTTC
CASSPSRGNGYTF
>NA|NA|TRBJ2-3|TRBV5-1
TGCGCCAGCAGCCTGGTGGGGGCGAAGTCAGATACGCAGTATTTT
CASSLVGAKSDTQYF
>NA|NA|TRBJ1-1|TRBV28
TGTGCCAGCAACGAGGTTGGGGACACTGAAGCTTTCTTT
CASNEVGDTEAFF
>once|NA|TRBJ1-2|TRBV19
TGTGCCAGTAGGACCACAGGGTTAGCTAACTATGGCTACACCTTC
CASRTTGLANYGYTF
>NA|TRBD2|TRBJ2-7|TRBV10-2
TGCGCCAGCAGTGAAGGGACTAGCGGGGCCGAGCAGTACTTC
CASSEGTSGAEQYF
>NA|NA|TRBJ2-4|TRBV5-4
TGTGCCAGCAGCTTAAAAGACAGATCCAAAAACATTCAGTACTTC
CASSLKDRSKNIQYF
>NA|TRBD1|TRBJ1-2|TRBV6-1
TGTGCCAGCAGTGAAGAGGGACAGGGGGGAGTCTATGGCTACACCTTC
CASSEEGQGGVYGYTF
>few|TRBD1|TRBJ2-2|TRBV15
TGTGCCACCAGCCCAGATAACGCAGGGACAGCCGGGGAGCTGTTTTTT
CATSPDNAGTAGELFF
>NA|NA|TRBJ1-4|TRBV6-1
TGTGCCAGCAGTGACGCCCAGCGGAATAATGAAAAACTGTTTTTT
CASSDAQRNNEKLFF
>once|TRBD1|TRBJ2-7|TRBV7-2
TGTGCCAGCAGCTCCCGGGACAGGGGGTTTAGAGGCGAGCAGTACTTC
CASSSRDRGFRGEQYF
>NA|TRBD1|TRBJ2-5|TRBV5-1
TGCGCCAGCAGCCACGGACAGGGAGAGACCCAGTACTTC
CASSHGQGETQYF
>NA|TRBD2|TRBJ2-4|TRBV30
TGTGCCTGGAGCAGTAGCGGGAGTAAAAAAAACATTCAGTACTTC
CAWSSSGSKKNIQYF
>NA|TRBD1|TRBJ2-2|TRBV28
TGTGCCAGCAGTGGGACAGGGACCGGGGAGCTGTTTTTT
CASSGTGTGELFF
>NA|TRBD2|TRBJ2-7|TRBV5-1
TGCGCCAGCAGCTCGGGACTAGCGGGAGCACGCTACGAGCAGTACTTC
CASSSGLAGARYEQYF
>NA|NA|TRBJ2-5|TRBV2
TGTGCCAGCAGGGACAACTCAGGGGACCAAGAGACCCAGTACTTC
CASRDNSGDQETQYF
>once|NA|TRBJ2-7|TRBV29-1
TGCAGCACAAAGGGGGGGGCTGGCTACGAGCAGTACTTC
CSTKGGAGYEQYF
>NA|NA|TRBJ1-1|TRBV6-1
TGTGCCAGCAGTGAATTAGCGTGGAACACTGAAGCTTTCTTT
CASSELAWNTEAFF
>NA|NA|TRBJ1-2|TRBV10-3
TGTGCCATCAGTGAGTCGTCAGGTCGCTACACCTTC
CAISESSGRYTF
>NA|NA|TRBJ1-5|TRBV6-6
TGTGCCAGCAGCTACAGGCGGCTCGATCAGCCCCAGCATTTT
CASSYRRLDQPQHF
>once|NA|TRBJ1-3|TRBV11-2
TGTGCCAGCAGCTCGCAGGGAAACACCATATATTTT
CASSSQGNTIYF
>NA|NA|TRBJ2-4|TRBV7-9
TGTGCCAGCAGCCCTTGGGACGGCCTAGCCAAAAACATTCAGTACTTC
CASSPWDGLAKNIQYF
>NA|TRBD2|TRBJ2-5|TRBV27
TGTGCCAGCTCGGGCTTGTTAGCGGGAGTCGAGACCCAGTACTTC
CASSGLLAGVETQYF
>NA|NA|TRBJ2-1|TRBV5-4
TGTGCCAGCAGCCCCGGCTGGAGCTCCTACAATGAGCAGTTCTTC
CASSPGWSSYNEQFF
>NA|NA|TRBJ1-1|TRBV6-1
TGTGCCAGCAGTGAAGAACCGACACCGAACACTGAAGCTTTCTTT
CASSEEPTPNTEAFF
>NA|NA|TRBJ2-2|TRBV9
TGTGCCAGCAGCGCATTGACGGAGAACACCGGGGAGCTGTTTTTT
CASSALTENTGELFF
>NA|TRBD1|TRBJ1-6|TRBV6-6
TGTGCCAGCAGTTCGACAGGGGCCAATTCACCCCTCCACTTT
CASSSTGANSPLHF
>NA|TRBD1|TRBJ2-2|TRBV7-2
TGTGCCAGCAGCTCACAGGGGAGCGGGGAGCTGTTTTTT
CASSSQGSGELFF
>once|TRBD1|TRBJ2-3|TRBV29-1
TGCAGCGTGAGCAGGGGGGATACGCAGTATTTT
CSVSRGDTQYF
>NA|NA|TRBJ2-5|TRBV4-1
TGCGCCAGCAGCCAAGGAAGGGAAGGGACCCAGTACTTC
CASSQGREGTQYF
>few|NA|TRBJ1-5|TRBV27
TGTGCCAGCGCCTTCGGGAGAGATCAGCCCCAGCATTTT
CASAFGRDQPQHF
>NA|NA|TRBJ1-2|TRBV20-1
TGCAGTGCTAGTGGGGGGCCTGGCTACACCTTC
CSASGGPGYTF
>NA|TRBD2|TRBJ2-5|TRBV6-1
TGTGCCAGCAGAGGGGACTACCGGGGGGAGACCCAGTACTTC
CASRGDYRGETQYF
>NA|TRBD1|TRBJ2-7|TRBV11-2
TGTGCCAGCAGACTCGGGACAGGCCAAAAAAGCTACGAGCAGTACTTC
CASRLGTGQKSYEQYF
>NA|NA|TRBJ1-5|TRBV30
TGTGCCTGGAGTGTTGGCCGGGGGCCCAATCAGCCCCAGCATTTT
CAWSVGRGPNQPQHF
>NA|NA|TRBJ1-6|TRBV6-6
TGTGCCACAGGCAGCTCCTATAATTCACCCCTCCACTTT
CATGSSYNSPLHF
>NA|NA|TRBJ2-7|TRBV18
TGTGCCAGCTCCCCGCGGGCAGGGGGGGACGAGCAGTACTTC
CASSPRAGGDEQYF
>NA|NA|TRBJ1-1|TRBV2
TGTGCCAGCAACACTCTGGAGGAAGCTTTCTTT
CASNTLEEAFF
>NA|TRBD2|TRBJ2-1|TRBV7-9
TGTGCCAGCAGCGTGACTAGCGGGGCCTACAATGAGCAGTTCTTC
CASSVTSGAYNEQFF
>once|TRBD2|TRBJ2-5|TRBV4-2
TGTGCCAGCAGCCAAGTTAGCGGGGGGGCGATACAAGAGACCCAGTACTTC
CASSQVSGGAIQETQYF
>NA|TRBD1|TRBJ1-6|TRBV5-6
TGTGCCAGCAGCTATTCAGGGGGAGGTTTAAGGTCACCCCTCCACTTT
CASSYSGGGLRSPLHF
>NA|NA|TRBJ2-3|TRBV28
TGTGCCAGCAGTTTACCTTCGGATACGCAGTATTTT
CASSLPSDTQYF
>NA|NA|TRBJ1-3|TRBV11-2
TGTGCCAGCAGGCGACAGGGAAACACCATATATTTT
CASRRQGNTIYF
>NA|NA|TRBJ1-3|TRBV2
TGTGCCAGCAGTGGATTCCAATCTGGAAACACCATATATTTT
CASSGFQSGNTIYF
>NA|TRBD1|TRBJ1-2|TRBV5-4
TGTGCCAGCAGCCGGGACAGAACTAATCTTAACTATGGCTACACCTTC
CASSRDRTNLNYGYTF
>NA|NA|TRBJ1-2|TRBV5-4
TGTGCCAGCAGCACGGACCGCTATGGCTACACCTTC
CASSTDRYGYTF
>NA|NA|TRBJ1-2|TRBV5-6
TGTGCCAGCAGCTTGGACCAGGGGAACTATGGCTACACCTTC
CASSLDQGNYGYTF
>NA|NA|TRBJ2-5|TRBV11-2
TGTGCCAGCAGCGAAGTAAGAGAGACCCAGTACTTC
CASSEVRETQYF
>NA|NA|TRBJ2-3|TRBV5-6
TGTGCCAGCAGCTTGGCTCGCATGGGGTCCCCTAGCACAGATACGCAGTATTTT
CASSLARMGSPSTDTQYF
>NA|NA|TRBJ2-1|TRBV6-1
TGTGCCAGCACCCCCTCCAGCAGGGTGTACAATGAGCAGTTCTTC
CASTPSSRVYNEQFF